This T cell receptor beta chain was observed in a study of blood T cell repertoires in COVID-19. Study overall: Material from acute and convalescent COVID-19 was sourced from the United States, Italy and Spain. Sources were T cells, B-cell-depleted T cells, or PBMCs; the material itself was cDNA or gDNA.

Data came from immunoSEQ multiplex PCR; TCRdb stores just in-frame clones and leaves some out. This table holds roughly 300,000 clones, more than 75% found once. This clone was seen at least ten times. The CDR3 has 13 residues. Trimming left V 9 bases short and J 0 bases short, with 12 bases between. From germline, CDR1 is SNHLY and CDR2 FYNNEI. This TCR was sampled from a woman in her 30s who had recovered from COVID-19. The sequenced material came from PBMCs or T cells enriched from blood (not recorded which). V is TRBV2 and J is TRBJ2-7; no clear D. CDR3 DNA: TGTGCCAGTCAACCCACTTTCTCCTACGAGCAGTACTTC. Residues: CASQPTFSYEQYF.